This T cell receptor beta chain was recovered during a study of T-cell reconstitution after alpha-beta-depleted transplantation in children. This clonotype was seen ten or more times. Its antigen is currently unknown. The TCRbeta library was prepared with unique molecular identifiers. One entry per CDR3 protein results from TCRdb running MiXCR on the PCR reads. The repertoire has more than 40,000 distinct CDR3 sequences, 9.2% of them found once; the top ten carry roughly 28%. The CDR3 has 15 amino acids. V was pared by 7 bases and J by 4 bases, with 17 bases between. Findings of the study overall: Reported findings indicate that, about two months after transplant, alpha-beta T cells came from several hundred expanded clones, which were derived from non-depleted graft cells.

The gene calls are TRBV12-3 or TRBV12-4 and TRBJ1-5, with a tentative D call TRBD1 (6 bases). The clonotype comes from a male patient aged 2-9 years who had a stem cell transplant for chronic granulomatous disease, so the T cells may come from the graft donor. This specimen was PBMCs, mostly from graft donor cells, taken 60 days after TCRalphabeta/CD19-depleted stem cell transplant. As DNA, the CDR3 is TGTGCCAGCATCGCTAAGGGGGTCGGAAATCAGCCCCAGCATTTT. This encodes CASIAKGVGNQPQHF.